One and the same sample provided the 29 T cell receptor beta chains below, sequenced in a study of blood T cell repertoires in COVID-19. Produced via immunoSEQ multiplex PCR; TCRdb's table is partial and in-frame only. The table has about 80,000 clones, 90% seen once; the top ten hold 3.5% to 5%. Sequencing was performed on peripheral blood. The receptor set was obtained from an elderly woman with active or convalescent COVID-19.

The genes are TRBV28 and TRBJ1-2; D not resolved. Trimming pared 2 bases from V and 4 bases from J, leaving 11 bases between. The V gene's germline CDR1 is MDHEN and CDR2 SYDVKM. CDR3 size: 14 residues. CDR3 DNA: TGTGCCAGCAGTTTAGGAGGCACCGGCTATGGCTACACCTTC. It yields the protein CASSLGGTGYGYTF.

The J gene is TRBJ1-2, the V gene TRBV11-3; D not resolved. V shed 3 bases and J shed 2 bases, with 7 bases lying between them. CDR3 length: 13 residues. Per germline, CDR1 SGHNT and CDR2 YENEEA. The CDR3 sequence: CASSFQRNYGYTF. The CDR3 bases are TGTGCCAGCAGCTTCCAGAGGAACTATGGCTACACCTTC.

V gene TRBV7-2 combines with J gene TRBJ1-3; D is unresolved. The CDR3 loop spans 14 amino acids. Between the trimmed V and J ends, which lost 3 bases and 1 base, there was a span of 7 bases. Germline values: CDR1 SGHTA, CDR2 FQGNSA. CDR3 DNA: TGTGCCAGCAGCTTCGGTGTATCTGGAAACACCATATATTTT. Translated, it gives CASSFGVSGNTIYF.

This clone was observed a few times. The V call is TRBV5-1, the J call TRBJ1-5; D is uncertain. CDR1 is SGHRS and CDR2 is YFSETQ in the germline V gene. The CDR3 runs 16 residues. Trimming left V 4 bases short and J 1 base short, with 15 bases between. The CDR3 region is CASSVGVGGSNQPQHF. The CDR3 DNA reads TGCGCCAGCAGCGTCGGGGTCGGCGGAAGCAATCAGCCCCAGCATTTT.

V and J are TRBV28 and TRBJ1-5; a possible D gene is TRBD1 (5 bases). V was pared by 7 bases and J by 0 bases, with 13 bases between. This CDR3 has 15 residues. Germline loops: CDR1 MDHEN, CDR2 SYDVKM. The CDR3 here is CASTKARGSNQPQHF. CDR3 DNA sequence: TGTGCCAGCACCAAAGCAAGGGGTAGCAATCAGCCCCAGCATTTT.

J is TRBJ2-2 and V is TRBV15; D gene unclear. Germline assignment: CDR1 LNHNV and CDR2 YYDKDF (reference sequence). The CDR3 loop spans 17 amino acids. The ends were cut back, 1 base at V and 0 bases at J, with 12 bases in the middle. CDR3 loop: CATSRGAAAANTGELFF. CDR3 nucleotides: TGTGCCACCAGCAGAGGTGCGGCGGCAGCGAACACCGGGGAGCTGTTTTTT.

The gene calls are TRBV5-1 and TRBJ2-7; 11 nucleotides match TRBD2. From germline, CDR1 is SGHRS and CDR2 YFSETQ. The CDR3 is made up of 15 amino acids. J gave up 2 bases and V 5 bases, and 6 bases lay outside the gene matches. The CDR3 spells CASRFSTSGAYEQYF. The CDR3 nucleotides are TGCGCCAGCAGATTCTCGACTAGCGGGGCCTACGAGCAGTACTTC.

Here the CDR3 DNA reads TGTGCCAGCAGACTCACAGGGTTCACCGAAGCTTTCTTT. Translating it yields CASRLTGFTEAFF. The chain combines TRBV6-5 with TRBJ1-1; a possible D gene is TRBD1 (6 bases). Trimming stripped 6 bases from V and 8 bases from J, with 16 bases between. This CDR3 has 13 residues. Per the germline V gene, CDR1 is MNHEY and CDR2 is SVGAGI.

The sample holds a few counts of this clone. This chain joins TRBV5-5 and TRBJ1-5; D uncertain. The CDR3 extends over 16 amino acids. Germline-derived CDR1 and CDR2 are SGHKS and YYEKEE (reference sequence). V lost 0 bases to trimming and J lost 2 bases, with 12 bases between them. The CDR3 sequence: CASSLEAGYGNQPQHF. In DNA form, the CDR3 reads TGTGCCAGCAGCTTGGAGGCCGGGTACGGCAATCAGCCCCAGCATTTT.

V is TRBV18 and J is TRBJ2-5; D remains ambiguous. V dropped 5 bases and J dropped 5 bases, with 12 bases sitting between them. The CDR3 covers 13 residues. Per the germline V gene, CDR1 is KGHSH and CDR2 is LQKENI. The CDR3 region has the DNA TGTGCCAGCTCAGAAGCAGGCGTGGAGACCCAGTACTTC. Its protein is CASSEAGVETQYF.

The chain is built from TRBV6-4 and TRBJ1-2; D is unclear. Germline V lookup: CDR1 MRHNA, CDR2 SNTAGT. V lost 5 bases and J 6 bases, leaving 19 bases between the germline ends. CDR3 size: 15 residues. The CDR3 DNA reads as TGTGCCAGCAGTCCCATTGGCGGCTTGCTGGATGGCTACACCTTC. Translated: CASSPIGGLLDGYTF.

The V and J genes are TRBV5-1 and TRBJ1-2; D gene ambiguous. V was shortened by 0 bases and J by 6 bases, with 6 bases between the two germline ends. The germline CDR1 and CDR2 sequences are SGHRS and YFSETQ. CDR3 length: 12 residues. CDR3 in amino acids: CASSLEQNGYTF. The CDR3 region has the DNA TGCGCCAGCAGCTTGGAACAAAATGGCTACACCTTC.

This rearrangement joins TRBV12-3 or TRBV12-4 to TRBJ1-5, with 8 nucleotides matching TRBD1. The length of the CDR3 is 13 residues. V was pared by 5 bases and J by 6 bases, with 3 bases of the junction left unmatched. CDR3 in DNA: TGTGCCAGCAGTCCTACAGGGGGTCAGCCCCAGCATTTT. This encodes CASSPTGGQPQHF.

This clone came up once. The chain uses TRBV7-8 and TRBJ1-1; 8 bases agree with TRBD1. Trimming at V came to 5 bases and at J to 4 bases, leaving 6 bases not matched to a gene. This CDR3 is built from 14 residues. CDR1 is SGHVS and CDR2 is FQNEAQ in the germline V gene. The CDR3 sequence: CASSLRDRLTEAFF. The CDR3 DNA sequence: TGTGCCAGCAGCCTCAGGGACAGGCTCACTGAAGCTTTCTTT. Full variable domain (outside the CDR3, taken from reference TRBV7-8 and TRBJ1-1): GAGVSQSPRYKVAKRGQDVALRCDPISGHVSLFWYQQALGQGPEFLTYFQNEAQLDKSGLPSDRFFAERPEGSVSTLKIQRTQQEDSAVYLCASSLRDRLTEAFFGQGTRLTVV.

This chain links TRBV28 with TRBJ1-3, with D possibly being TRBD1 (5 bases). The germline V and J ends were trimmed by 3 bases and 4 bases, with 16 bases remaining between them. In germline, CDR1 is MDHEN, CDR2 SYDVKM. This CDR3 has 16 residues. The chain's CDR3 is CASSLGGRVSGNTIYF. Written as DNA, the CDR3 is TGTGCCAGCAGTTTGGGTGGCAGGGTGTCCGGAAACACCATATATTTT.

This clone was seen a single time. The J gene is TRBJ2-7, the V gene TRBV7-8, with D perhaps TRBD2 (5 bases). This CDR3 has 14 amino acids. V was clipped by 5 bases and J by 6 bases, with 17 bases between them. In germline, CDR1 is SGHVS, CDR2 FQNEAQ. The CDR3 region has the DNA TGTGCCAGCAGCCTGAGCGGCTTGGGATCCGAGCAGTACTTC. As protein: CASSLSGLGSEQYF.

This chain connects TRBV19 to TRBJ2-7; no firm D call. V dropped 4 bases and J dropped 2 bases, with 18 bases sitting between them. Per germline, CDR1 LNHDA and CDR2 SQIVND (reference sequence). This CDR3 spans 16 amino acids. CDR3 in DNA: TGTGCCAGTAGTAGAACACGGGTTGTCGCCACCTACGAGCAGTACTTC. Its protein is CASSRTRVVATYEQYF.

The chain recombines TRBV19 with TRBJ1-1; a possible D gene is TRBD1 (6 bases). Germline values: CDR1 LNHDA, CDR2 SQIVND (reference sequence). CDR3 length: 14 amino acids. Trimming removed 2 bases from V and 5 bases from J, with 12 bases in between. CDR3 sequence (DNA): TGTGCCAGTAGTATAACGCGGGGGCGGACTGAAGCTTTCTTT. Translating gives CASSITRGRTEAFF.

The chain links TRBV18 to TRBJ1-2; TRBD1 matches at 7 bases. The CDR3 consists of 15 residues. V shed 2 bases, J shed 3 bases, and the junction held 6 bases outside the gene matches. The germline V gene encodes CDR1 KGHSH and CDR2 LQKENI. CDR3 amino acids: CASSPTGTEYYGYTF. The CDR3 coding sequence is TGTGCCAGCTCACCAACAGGGACAGAGTACTATGGCTACACCTTC.

The V gene is TRBV7-2, the J gene TRBJ1-2; D gene uncertain. This CDR3 spans 13 amino acids. CDR1 and CDR2 (germline): SGHTA, FQGNSA. Trimming stripped 3 bases from V and 7 bases from J, with 12 bases between. Written as DNA, the CDR3 is TGTGCCAGCAGCTTCGGGGATCACCGTGGCTACACCTTC. Amino acids: CASSFGDHRGYTF. Using reference TRBV7-2 and TRBJ1-2 for the parts outside the CDR3, the full variable domain is GAGVSQSPSNKVTEKGKDVELRCDPISGHTALYWYRQSLGQGLEFLIYFQGNSAPDKSGLPSDRFSAERTGGSVSTLTIQRTQQEDSAVYLCASSFGDHRGYTFGSGTRLTVV.

The chain recombines TRBV4-3 with TRBJ2-1; D not resolved. The CDR3 has 16 amino acids. The germline V gene encodes CDR1 LGHNA and CDR2 YSLEER. V was pared by 1 base and J by 3 bases, with 13 bases between. CDR3 sequence (DNA): TGCGCCAGCAGCCAAGGGCTTGGCGGAGTCTACAATGAGCAGTTCTTC. Translation gives CASSQGLGGVYNEQFF.

The V and J genes are TRBV29-1 and TRBJ2-7; D is possibly TRBD2 (7 bases). Trimming took off 6 bases at V and 4 bases at J, with 22 bases between the two ends. CDR3 length equals 15 residues. CDR1 is SQVTM and CDR2 is ANQGSEA in the germline V gene. The chain's CDR3 is CSVSGGHKTQYEQYF. The CDR3 region has the DNA TGCAGCGTGTCGGGGGGACACAAGACTCAATACGAGCAGTACTTC.

V usage is TRBV28 and J usage is TRBJ2-2; D gene unclear. Germline CDR1 is MDHEN and CDR2 is SYDVKM. The CDR3 runs to 15 residues. Deletions cut 2 bases from V and 4 bases from J, with 11 bases between. For the CDR3, the DNA is TGTGCCAGCAGTTTAATACAGTTAGGCACCGGGGAGCTGTTTTTT. It is translated as CASSLIQLGTGELFF.

The V and J genes are TRBV7-3 and TRBJ1-1, with D maybe TRBD1 (6 bases). The CDR3 consists of 18 residues. The germline CDR1 and CDR2 sequences are SGHTA and FQGTGA. The V and J ends lost 1 base and 2 bases respectively, with 20 bases between them. The CDR3 protein is CASSLILGAALSNTEAFF. The CDR3 region has the DNA TGTGCCAGCAGCTTAATTTTGGGGGCAGCACTAAGCAACACTGAAGCTTTCTTT.

V and J are TRBV7-8 and TRBJ2-1, with TRBD2 as a possible D gene (5 bases). Trimming took off 5 bases at V and 6 bases at J, with 20 bases between the two ends. CDR1 is SGHVS, CDR2 FQNEAQ, per germline. The CDR3 loop spans 16 amino acids. CDR3: CASSRRVLGLPNEQFF. CDR3 DNA: TGTGCCAGCAGCCGCCGGGTGCTAGGACTGCCCAATGAGCAGTTCTTC.

This chain joins TRBV4-3 and TRBJ2-7; tentatively, D is TRBD1 (6 bases). The germline V gene has CDR1 LGHNA and CDR2 YSLEER. The V end lost 0 bases, the J end lost 1 base, and 10 bases lay between the germline ends. CDR3 length equals 15 residues. The CDR3 here is CASSQDARGSYEQYF. In nucleotides, the CDR3 is TGCGCCAGCAGCCAAGATGCCAGGGGATCCTACGAGCAGTACTTC.

This chain uses TRBV11-2 with TRBJ2-3, with D possibly TRBD1 on 5 matching bases. V dropped 4 bases and J dropped 5 bases, with 16 bases sitting between them. The germline V gene has CDR1 SGHAT and CDR2 FQNNGV. The CDR3 consists of 15 residues. This chain's CDR3 is CASSSQGRARDTQYF. DNA of the CDR3: TGTGCCAGCAGCTCCCAGGGCAGGGCGAGAGATACGCAGTATTTT.

The chain uses TRBV9 and TRBJ2-2; D remains unclear. The CDR3 totals 13 residues. Germline V CDR1 and CDR2: SGDLS, YYNGEE. V was clipped by 1 base and J by 6 bases, with 7 bases between them. The DNA for the CDR3 is TGTGCCAGCAGCGTACTCCAGTCCGGGGAGCTGTTTTTT. Its translation is CASSVLQSGELFF.

The genes are TRBV7-2 and TRBJ2-7; TRBD1 is a possible D gene (5 bases). CDR1 and CDR2 from the germline V gene are SGHTA and FQGNSA. Trimming took 0 bases from V and 0 from J, leaving 6 bases between them. The CDR3 is made up of 14 amino acids. In DNA form, the CDR3 reads TGTGCCAGCAGCTTAGCAGGGGACTCCTACGAGCAGTACTTC. Encoded protein: CASSLAGDSYEQYF.